This T cell receptor beta chain was sequenced during a study of shared clonotypes between healthy human individuals. Negatively enriched CD4+ T cells were divided by CD45RA into naive and memory. Execution of the assay was at deep level. TCRdb keeps only in-frame clones here, not all; method: immunoSEQ multiplex PCR. Of about 180,000 clones listed, approximately 92% were seen once; the top ten hold 0.067%. The V gene lost 5 bases and the J gene lost 4 bases, with 15 bases spanning the gap. The CDR3 consists of 14 residues. Germline assignment: CDR1 SGHVT and CDR2 SQSDAQ. Sequenced sample: naive CD4+ T cells sorted from blood. Subset given: CD45RA+ positively selected. The chain employs TRBV7-4 and TRBJ2-7, with D possibly matching TRBD1 (6 bases). The source of this sequence is a woman between 25 and 40 years old in good health. The CDR3 DNA is TGTGCCAGCAGCCCGCCAGGGGTGGGATACGAGCAGTACTTC. It encodes CASSPPGVGYEQYF.